The source of this T cell receptor beta chain is a study of T-cell reconstitution after alpha-beta-depleted transplantation in children. Looked up from germline, CDR1 is SGDLS and CDR2 is YYNGEE. This CDR3 has 15 amino acids. V lost 0 bases, J lost 3 bases, and 1 base stayed unmatched. The TCRbeta library incorporated unique molecular identifiers. MiXCR, run by TCRdb on the PCR reads, gives a single entry per CDR3 protein. The sample holds a few hundred thousand distinct CDR3 sequences, about a fifth seen once. J is TRBJ2-4 and V is TRBV9; 9 positions match TRBD2. The material was PBMCs from the stem cell graft donor, obtained from the stem cell graft. This TCR derives from a human donor who donated a stem cell graft to a child with acute myeloid leukemia. CDR3 bases: TGTGCCAGCAGCGTAGGTAGCGGGAGCAAAAACATTCAGTACTTC. The encoded protein is CASSVGSGSKNIQYF.